A selection of T cell receptor beta chains follows, all from one sample in a study of monozygotic twins with inflammatory bowel disease. No DNA is given; TCRdb re-called the 5' RACE reads and lists each CDR3 protein once. The ten top clones account for 2.4%, within a sample of nearly 450,000 distinct CDR3 sequences. The source material was blood. The receptors derive from a human donor with ulcerative colitis or Crohn's disease, or a healthy co-twin of an affected twin (not recorded which). Both conserved end residues are part of each CDR3.

V gene	J gene	CDR3 protein
TRBV12-5	TRBJ2-3	CASAPQGKPFTDTQYF
TRBV5-6	TRBJ1-1	CASTLFDRVSTEAFF
TRBV25-1	TRBJ1-2	CASSGGVGTGNYGYTF
TRBV11-2	TRBJ2-2	CASSFRGGSVPNSINTGELFF
TRBV6-1	TRBJ2-1	CASSESDRYYNEQFF
TRBV20-1	TRBJ2-1	CSAPAYNEQFF
TRBV5-6	TRBJ2-6	CASSPGQGAGANVLTF
TRBV12-3/TRBV12-4	TRBJ1-1	CASSFSGVNTEAFF
TRBV3-1	TRBJ1-6	CASSQERGWNSPLHF
TRBV25-1	TRBJ2-7	CASSEFPGTGNEQYF
TRBV30	TRBJ1-5	CAWSSSGYQPQHF
TRBV6-6	TRBJ2-2	CASSWGRDTGELFF
TRBV5-6	TRBJ2-1	CASSLRRELHYNEQFF
TRBV6-2/TRBV6-3	TRBJ2-6	CASVRLGGSGANVLTF
TRBV30	TRBJ1-4	CAWNIQGAAEKLFF
TRBV20-1	TRBJ2-7	CSAEQGEMIYEQYF
TRBV5-1	TRBJ2-5	CASSVTGKETQYF
TRBV20-1	TRBJ2-1	CSATLPSGRIQNEQFF
TRBV6-1	TRBJ2-2	CASTRGTGGNGELFF
TRBV5-1	TRBJ2-1	CASSLGLTDYNEQFF
TRBV20-1	TRBJ2-1	CSARRASGYNEQFF
TRBV5-4	TRBJ2-7	CASSFRAGGSYEQHF
TRBV5-1	TRBJ2-2	CASSETGEKVTGELFF
TRBV2	TRBJ2-7	CASSGGTGISREQYF
TRBV19	TRBJ2-1	CASTPTSASTRVEQFF
TRBV28	TRBJ2-3	CASSSRSSSTDTGAPQYF
TRBV6-2/TRBV6-3	TRBJ1-5	CASSGLHNQPQHF
TRBV20-1	TRBJ2-3	CSARDAGRGTDTQYF
TRBV5-1	TRBJ2-5	CASSLVPSLAAETQYF
TRBV9	TRBJ2-7	CASSGDRGYEQYF
TRBV20-1	TRBJ2-7	CSASGIGAGVSYEQYF
TRBV28	TRBJ2-1	CAIGAGVEQFF
TRBV20-1	TRBJ2-7	CSARDLVPGQGTEQYF
TRBV4-3	TRBJ2-7	CASSQDNSGSYEQYF
TRBV6-2/TRBV6-3	TRBJ2-1	CASSYPGRNEQFF
TRBV2	TRBJ2-5	CASSPGIETQYF
TRBV7-2	TRBJ2-2	CASSSHVSGIGELFF
TRBV28	TRBJ1-2	CASSLVARRAGYTF
TRBV2	TRBJ1-1	CASSAVMNTEAFF
TRBV20-1	TRBJ2-3	CSAPTSGRAADTQYF
TRBV6-5	TRBJ2-5	CATATSGKETQYF
TRBV29-1	TRBJ1-4	CSVGGVGNEKLFF
TRBV6-1	TRBJ1-5	CASNPTGSNQPQHF
TRBV10-3	TRBJ2-1	CAISERETYNEQFF
TRBV9	TRBJ2-5	CASSGTGGLETQYF
TRBV19	TRBJ2-3	CASSIGREYTSTDTQYF
TRBV7-6	TRBJ2-5	CASSLRQQQETQYF
TRBV7-2	TRBJ2-2	CASSLRENTGELFF
TRBV19	TRBJ2-1	CATRREDEQFF
TRBV6-1	TRBJ1-4	CASRKGNLNEKLFF
TRBV5-1	TRBJ2-1	CASSSSGGAGEQFF
TRBV10-3	TRBJ2-3	CAISESPSLAGGRDTQYF
TRBV5-1	TRBJ2-3	CASSLAPAITDTQYF
TRBV6-5	TRBJ2-3	CASSYSTRAGGTDTQYF
TRBV20-1	TRBJ2-3	CSARDSPSGSDTQYF